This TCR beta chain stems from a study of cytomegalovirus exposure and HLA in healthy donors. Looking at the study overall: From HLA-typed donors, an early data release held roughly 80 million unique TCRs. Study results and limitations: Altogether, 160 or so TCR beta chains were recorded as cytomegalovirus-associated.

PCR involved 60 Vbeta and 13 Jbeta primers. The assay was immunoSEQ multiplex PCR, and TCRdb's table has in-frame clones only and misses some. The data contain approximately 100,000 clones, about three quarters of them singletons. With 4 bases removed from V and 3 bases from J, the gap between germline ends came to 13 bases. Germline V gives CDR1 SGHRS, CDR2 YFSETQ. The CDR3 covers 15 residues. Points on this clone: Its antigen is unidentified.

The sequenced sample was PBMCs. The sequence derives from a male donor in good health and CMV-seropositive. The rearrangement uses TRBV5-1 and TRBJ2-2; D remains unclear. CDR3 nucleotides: TGCGCCAGCAGCCCTGGTAGCCAGTACACCGGGGAGCTGTTTTTT. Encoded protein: CASSPGSQYTGELFF. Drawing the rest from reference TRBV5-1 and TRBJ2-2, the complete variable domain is KAGVTQTPRYLIKTRGQQVTLSCSPISGHRSVSWYQQTPGQGLQFLFEYFSETQRNKGNFPGRFSGRQFSNSRSEMNVSTLELGDSALYLCASSPGSQYTGELFFGEGSRLTVL.